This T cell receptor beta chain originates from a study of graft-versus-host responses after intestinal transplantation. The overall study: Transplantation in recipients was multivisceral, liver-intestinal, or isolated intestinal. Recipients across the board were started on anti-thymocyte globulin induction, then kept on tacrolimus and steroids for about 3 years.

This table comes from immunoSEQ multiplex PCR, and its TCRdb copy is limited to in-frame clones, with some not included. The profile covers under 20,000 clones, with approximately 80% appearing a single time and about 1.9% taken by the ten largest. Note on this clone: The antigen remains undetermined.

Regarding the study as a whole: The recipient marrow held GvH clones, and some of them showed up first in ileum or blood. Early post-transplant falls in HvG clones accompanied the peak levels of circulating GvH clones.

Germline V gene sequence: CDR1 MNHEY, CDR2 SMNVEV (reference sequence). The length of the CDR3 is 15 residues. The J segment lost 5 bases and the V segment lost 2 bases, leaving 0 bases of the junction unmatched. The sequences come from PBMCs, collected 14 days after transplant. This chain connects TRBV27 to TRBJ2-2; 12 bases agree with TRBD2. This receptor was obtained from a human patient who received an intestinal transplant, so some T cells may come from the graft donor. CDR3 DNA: TGTGCCAGCAGTTTAGGGACTAGCGGGACCGGGGAGCTGTTTTTT. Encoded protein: CASSLGTSGTGELFF.